The 25 T cell receptor beta chains below come from one sample, sequenced in a study of cytotoxic CD8 clonotypes in ibrutinib-treated CLL. Method: immunoSEQ multiplex PCR; TCRdb's copy keeps in-frame clones and lacks some. Of roughly 150,000 clones in the sample, more than 70% are singletons; the top ten hold over 2.5%. This material consisted of PBMCs, taken at disease progression, from a patient treated with ibrutinib. The receptor source for this set is a human donor with chronic lymphocytic leukemia.

The genes are TRBV9 and TRBJ1-2, with D perhaps matching TRBD1 (5 bases). The CDR3 spans 15 residues. Trimming took 3 bases from V and 0 from J, leaving 12 bases between them. The germline CDR1 and CDR2 sequences are SGDLS and YYNGEE. CDR3 protein: CASSDEGTANYGYTF. CDR3 DNA sequence: TGTGCCAGCAGCGACGAGGGGACGGCTAACTATGGCTACACCTTC.

This clone was counted a single time. The chain is built from TRBV28 and TRBJ2-7, with D maybe TRBD2 (5 bases). Germline lookup yields CDR1 MDHEN and CDR2 SYDVKM. The CDR3 has 13 residues. V dropped 9 bases and J dropped 7 bases, with 19 bases sitting between them. Written as DNA, the CDR3 is TGTGCCAGTAATTTCTCGGGAAGAAGAGAGCAGTACTTC. Protein: CASNFSGRREQYF. The whole variable domain, filled in from reference TRBV28 and TRBJ2-7, reads DVKVTQSSRYLVKRTGEKVFLECVQDMDHENMFWYRQDPGLGLRLIYFSYDVKMKEKGDIPEGYSVSREKKERFSLILESASTNQTSMYLCASNFSGRREQYFGPGTRLTVT.

For the CDR3, the DNA is TGTGCTAGTGGTTGGGGACAGGGCAGACAGATGAACACTGAAGCTTTCTTT. It encodes CASGWGQGRQMNTEAFF. The chain combines TRBV12-5 with TRBJ1-1, with 9 positions matching TRBD1. There are 17 residues in the CDR3. J was trimmed by 0 bases and V by 4 bases; bases with no gene match: 9. Per germline, CDR1 LGHNT and CDR2 FRNRAP.

The chain recombines TRBV19 with TRBJ1-1, with 7 bases identical to TRBD1. Germline CDR1 and CDR2: LNHDA and SQIVND (reference sequence). The CDR3 is 15 residues long. V dropped 6 bases and J dropped 1; count of bases not matched to a gene: 8. The CDR3 nucleotides read TGTGCCAGTAGGCCCCAGGGGGTGTCGAACACTGAAGCTTTCTTT. Translation: CASRPQGVSNTEAFF. The full variable domain, with the rest looked up from reference TRBV19 and TRBJ1-1, is DGGITQSPKYLFRKEGQNVTLSCEQNLNHDAMYWYRQDPGQGLRLIYYSQIVNDFQKGDIAEGYSVSREKKESFPLTVTSAQKNPTAFYLCASRPQGVSNTEAFFGQGTRLTVV.

The J gene is TRBJ2-2, the V gene TRBV28; 7 nucleotides line up with TRBD1. Per the germline V gene, CDR1 is MDHEN and CDR2 is SYDVKM. The CDR3 spans 14 residues. Trimming at V came to 0 bases and at J to 6 bases, leaving 1 base not matched to a gene. The CDR3 is CASSLWQGAGELFF. CDR3 coding DNA: TGTGCCAGCAGTTTATGGCAGGGGGCCGGGGAGCTGTTTTTT.

This chain connects TRBV7-9 to TRBJ2-1; D perhaps matches TRBD2 (6 bases). CDR3 size: 14 residues. Per germline, CDR1 SEHNR and CDR2 FQNEAQ (reference sequence). Trimming cost V 4 bases and J 5 bases, with 12 bases left between them. In DNA form, the CDR3 reads TGTGCCAGCAGCTACCGGGACTTAGACAATGAGCAGTTCTTC. As protein: CASSYRDLDNEQFF.

The chain uses TRBV18 and TRBJ2-6, with TRBD1 as a possible D gene (5 bases). CDR3 length equals 16 residues. Germline CDR1 reads KGHSH; CDR2 reads LQKENI. Trimming took off 3 bases at V and 1 base at J, with 10 bases between the two ends. Here the CDR3 reads CASSPTGRSGANVLTF. The CDR3 coding sequence is TGTGCCAGCTCACCCACAGGCCGGTCTGGGGCCAACGTCCTGACTTTC.

This clone occurred once. CDR3 nucleotide sequence: TGTGCCAGCAGCTTGCGGGGGTCGTGGCAGCCCCAGCATTTT. Translation: CASSLRGSWQPQHF. The chain has TRBV5-4 and TRBJ1-5; a possible D gene is TRBD1 (5 bases). Germline V gene sequence: CDR1 SGHNT, CDR2 YYREEE (reference sequence). Trimming removed 1 base at V and 7 bases at J, with 12 bases between. The length of the CDR3 is 14 residues. Using reference TRBV5-4 and TRBJ1-5 for the parts outside the CDR3, the full variable domain is ETGVTQSPTHLIKTRGQQVTLRCSSQSGHNTVSWYQQALGQGPQFIFQYYREEENGRGNFPPRFSGLQFPNYSSELNVNALELDDSALYLCASSLRGSWQPQHFGDGTRLSIL.

The V call is TRBV10-3, the J call TRBJ2-3; perhaps TRBD1 as D (5 bases). The germline CDR1 and CDR2 sequences are ENHRY and SYGVKD. Trimming stripped 2 bases from V and 0 bases from J, with 21 bases between. The CDR3 covers 19 residues. Here the CDR3 DNA reads TGTGCCATCAGTGAGCCCCTAGAGAAGACAGCCACTAGCACAGATACGCAGTATTTT. Its protein product is CAISEPLEKTATSTDTQYF.

The rearrangement joins TRBV4-3 to TRBJ2-2, with a weak D call TRBD1 (5 bases). Germline CDR1 LGHNA, CDR2 YSLEER. The CDR3 has 16 residues. V was trimmed by 2 bases and J by 1 base, leaving 11 bases between them. CDR3 nucleotides: TGCGCCAGCAGCCAAACAATAACAGGGAACACCGGGGAGCTGTTTTTT. It codes for CASSQTITGNTGELFF.

The chain carries TRBV5-5 and TRBJ2-5, with D possibly TRBD1 on 5 matching bases. The CDR3 consists of 16 residues. From germline, CDR1 is SGHKS and CDR2 YYEKEE (reference sequence). V lost 2 bases, J lost 1 base, and 15 bases lay in between. CDR3 DNA sequence: TGTGCCAGCAGCTTAACCCGACAGACCTTCCAAGAGACCCAGTACTTC. It codes for CASSLTRQTFQETQYF.

This sequence joins TRBV10-1 and TRBJ1-1; D not certain. V lost 2 bases to trimming and J lost 4 bases, with 8 bases between them. The V gene's germline CDR1 is WNHNN and CDR2 SYGVQD (reference sequence). The CDR3 is 13 amino acids. CDR3 region: CASSEAGATEAFF. Here the CDR3 DNA reads TGCGCCAGCAGTGAGGCGGGAGCCACTGAAGCTTTCTTT.

This clone was seen just once. The chain links TRBV5-6 to TRBJ2-1; D is ambiguous. Germline values: CDR1 SGHDT, CDR2 YYEEEE. Trimming stripped 4 bases from V and 5 bases from J, with 4 bases between. The CDR3 has 11 residues. The CDR3 nucleotides are TGTGCCAGCAGCCTAGACAATGAGCAGTTCTTC. It is translated as CASSLDNEQFF.

V gene TRBV19 combines with J gene TRBJ1-1; D gene unclear. The V and J ends lost 0 bases and 1 base respectively, with 3 bases between them. Germline assignment: CDR1 LNHDA and CDR2 SQIVND (reference sequence). The CDR3 covers 13 residues. CDR3 nucleotides: TGTGCCAGTAGTATAGATCGGAACACTGAAGCTTTCTTT. Protein product: CASSIDRNTEAFF.

The chain employs TRBV13 and TRBJ2-2; TRBD1 is a possible D gene (6 bases). V shed 4 bases and J shed 5 bases, with 17 bases lying between them. This CDR3 spans 16 amino acids. Germline V gene data show CDR1 as PRHDT and CDR2 as FYEKMQ (reference sequence). The CDR3 here is CASSYRQVGKTGELFF. The CDR3 DNA reads TGTGCCAGCAGCTACAGACAGGTTGGAAAGACCGGGGAGCTGTTTTTT.

The chain joins TRBV20-1 to TRBJ2-1; possibly TRBD1 for D (6 bases). CDR3 length: 11 residues. V lost 5 bases and J lost 11, with 13 bases in between. Germline-derived CDR1 and CDR2 are DFQATT and SNEGSKA (reference sequence). The CDR3: CSAFRDTQQFF. The DNA of the CDR3 is TGCAGTGCTTTCCGGGACACCCAGCAGTTCTTC.

This rearrangement joins TRBV2 to TRBJ1-4; D is unclear. Trimming removed 7 bases at V and 6 bases at J, with 3 bases between. Germline lookup yields CDR1 SNHLY and CDR2 FYNNEI. This CDR3 region has 10 residues. The CDR3 is CASKHEKLFF. In DNA, the CDR3 is TGTGCCAGCAAGCATGAAAAACTGTTTTTT.

The chain recombines TRBV7-2 with TRBJ2-1, with D tentatively TRBD1 (5 bases). Germline V gene data show CDR1 as SGHTA and CDR2 as FQGNSA. The CDR3 spans 12 residues. V lost 7 bases and J 8 bases, leaving 12 bases between the germline ends. The CDR3 nucleotides are TGTGCCAGCACGGCAGGGTTCTATGAGCAGTTCTTC. Protein: CASTAGFYEQFF.

This sequence joins TRBV11-2 and TRBJ2-5; 11 bases agree with TRBD2. J gave up 5 bases and V 1 base, and 6 bases lay outside the gene matches. Germline V CDR1 and CDR2: SGHAT, FQNNGV. The CDR3 extends over 16 amino acids. CDR3 sequence: CASSLVAGGPGETQYF. As DNA, the CDR3 is TGTGCCAGCAGCTTAGTAGCGGGAGGGCCGGGGGAGACCCAGTACTTC. The full variable domain, completed using reference TRBV11-2 and TRBJ2-5, is EAGVAQSPRYKIIEKRQSVAFWCNPISGHATLYWYQQILGQGPKLLIQFQNNGVVDDSQLPKDRFSAERLKGVDSTLKIQPAKLEDSAVYLCASSLVAGGPGETQYFGPGTRLLVL.

This chain joins TRBV7-7 and TRBJ2-3; D might be TRBD1 (6 bases). This CDR3 is 15 amino acids long. The germline gives CDR1 SSHAT, CDR2 FNYEAQ (reference sequence). The V end was cut by 5 bases, the J end by 4 bases, with 16 bases between. The CDR3 bases are TGTGCCAGCAGCCAGAACATACGACAGGCAGATACGCAGTATTTT. As protein: CASSQNIRQADTQYF.

The chain couples TRBV27 to TRBJ2-1; the match to TRBD1 covers 7 bases. The germline V gene encodes CDR1 MNHEY and CDR2 SMNVEV (reference sequence). The CDR3 extends over 15 amino acids. The V and J ends lost 5 bases and 4 bases, in that order; junction bases with no gene match: 8. The CDR3: CASSVDRETYNEQFF. The CDR3, as DNA: TGTGCCAGCAGTGTTGACAGGGAAACTTACAATGAGCAGTTCTTC.

This clone was recorded once. The rearrangement uses TRBV9 and TRBJ1-5; D remains unclear. CDR3 size: 14 residues. Germline V gene lookup returns CDR1 SGDLS and CDR2 YYNGEE. V gave up 5 bases and J gave up 5 bases, with 14 bases separating them. The CDR3 is CASSDAPHYQPQHF. In DNA, the CDR3 is TGTGCCAGCAGTGACGCCCCGCATTATCAGCCCCAGCATTTT.

This clone was seen once. The genes are TRBV7-9 and TRBJ1-3; 7 bases line up with TRBD1. CDR1 SEHNR and CDR2 FQNEAQ come from the germline V gene (reference sequence). The CDR3 is 14 residues long. Losses at the gene ends were 5 bases for V and 3 bases for J; bases not matched to a gene: 4. CDR3 bases: TGTGCCAGCAGCCTCGACAGGGTTGGAAACACCATATATTTT. It encodes CASSLDRVGNTIYF. The entire variable domain, with the rest obtained from reference TRBV7-9 and TRBJ1-3, is as follows: DTGVSQNPRHKITKRGQNVTFRCDPISEHNRLYWYRQTLGQGPEFLTYFQNEAQLEKSRLLSDRFSAERPKGSFSTLEIQRTEQGDSAMYLCASSLDRVGNTIYFGEGSWLTVV.

The chain links TRBV5-4 to TRBJ1-1; no clear D. CDR3 length: 12 residues. V was shortened by 5 bases and J by 5 bases, with 10 bases between the two germline ends. The germline V gene encodes CDR1 SGHNT and CDR2 YYREEE (reference sequence). The CDR3 nucleotides are TGTGCCAGCAGTTTGCTAGGTACTGAAGCTTTCTTT. Protein product: CASSLLGTEAFF.

The chain joins TRBV27 to TRBJ1-3; perhaps TRBD1 as D (5 bases). The CDR3 is made up of 14 amino acids. Trimming cost V 4 bases and J 1 base, with 8 bases left between them. Germline-derived CDR1 and CDR2 are MNHEY and SMNVEV (reference sequence). In DNA, the CDR3 is TGTGCCAGCAGTTCTGGGACGTCTGGAAACACCATATATTTT. The encoded protein is CASSSGTSGNTIYF.